This TCR beta chain was sequenced in a study of cytomegalovirus exposure and HLA in healthy donors. PCR amplification relied on 60 Vbeta primers (plus 13 Jbeta primers). The protocol was immunoSEQ multiplex PCR, while the TCRdb copy is restricted to in-frame clones and leaves out a portion. The data contain 250,000 to 350,000 clones, 75% to 90% of them seen just once; the ten biggest clones take up less than 4%. CDR1 is KGHSH and CDR2 is LQKENI in the germline V gene. This CDR3 has 18 residues. The V segment lost 4 bases and the J segment 0 bases; nucleotides outside the gene matches: 6. Overall study results and limits: For most TCR sequences rarity was the rule, although some public TCRs occurred in many donors. HLA allele associations emerged for about 18,000 TCR beta sequences in a later analysis, at 0.05 false discovery rate.

A note on this clone: Its matching antigen is unknown.

Sequenced: PBMCs. The rearrangement joins TRBV18 to TRBJ2-6; 10 nucleotides align to TRBD2. This TCR came from a man aged 40-55 years in good health and CMV-seropositive. CDR3 in DNA: TGTGCCAGCTCACAGAGCGGGAGGGCCCTCTCTGGGGCCAACGTCCTGACTTTC. Translation gives CASSQSGRALSGANVLTF. The variable domain in full, completed from reference TRBV18 and TRBJ2-6, reads NAGVMQNPRHLVRRRGQEARLRCSPMKGHSHVYWYRQLPEEGLKFMVYLQKENIIDESGMPKERFSAEFPKEGPSILRIQQVVRGDSAAYFCASSQSGRALSGANVLTFGAGSRLTVL.